These 32 T cell receptor beta chains were sequenced from one sample in a study of regulatory T cells in long-lasting Graves disease. Arm-PCR of CDR3 regions with iRepertoire HTBI primers generated TCR beta libraries. Via MiXCR, TCRdb re-called the multiplex PCR reads, giving one row per CDR3 protein. This table holds roughly 360,000 distinct CDR3 sequences, roughly 25% found once. Time point noted: persistent/refractory GD, antithyroid drugs over 5 years with positive TRAb. There was RNA extracted from PBMCs, and the TCR library was made from it. Sequencing used peripheral blood mononuclear cells (PBMCs), obtained when the disease was refractory, from a patient treated with antithyroid drugs. All receptors derive from a woman in her forties with Graves disease.

The V gene is TRBV28, the J gene TRBJ2-7, with a tentative D call TRBD1 (6 bases). Germline V lookup: CDR1 MDHEN, CDR2 SYDVKM. Trimming took off 6 bases at V and 5 bases at J, with 17 bases between the two ends. The CDR3 covers 14 residues. The CDR3 DNA reads TGTGCCAGCAGCACCGCCGGACAGTCCCACGAGCAGTACTTC. Translation: CASSTAGQSHEQYF.

The rearrangement joins TRBV2 to TRBJ1-6, with no clear D. The CDR3 contains 14 residues. The V end lost 3 bases, the J end lost 5 bases, and 8 bases lay between the germline ends. Germline V gives CDR1 SNHLY, CDR2 FYNNEI. The CDR3 nucleotides are TGTGCCAGCAGTGATGAAAGTAATAATTCACCCCTCCACTTT. This encodes CASSDESNNSPLHF.

This clonotype was seen ten or more times. J is TRBJ2-5 and V is TRBV6-8; D is ambiguous. Germline CDR1 MNHGY, CDR2 SAAAGT. V was pared by 7 bases and J by 0 bases, with 9 bases between. The CDR3 totals 13 residues. CDR3 in DNA: TGTGCCAGCAATGTGGGTCACCAAGAGACCCAGTACTTC. Translated, it gives CASNVGHQETQYF.

This clonotype was detected a few times. A much larger clonotype is one base distant, so this may be a read error. CDR3 loop: CASRGESTEAFF. The CDR3 DNA sequence: TGTGCCAGCAGGGGCGAGAGCACTGAAGCTTTCTTT. The chain employs TRBV2 and TRBJ1-1, with D unclear. CDR3 length equals 12 residues. V lost 6 bases and J lost 4, with 9 bases in between. CDR1 SNHLY and CDR2 FYNNEI come from the germline V gene.

The table lists this clonotype with many counts. The chain uses TRBV18 and TRBJ2-5, with TRBD2 matching 9 bases. The CDR3 extends over 14 amino acids. The junction had 4 bases not matched to a gene; V was cut back by 3 bases and J by 5 bases. Germline V gene lookup returns CDR1 KGHSH and CDR2 LQKENI. DNA for the CDR3: TGTGCCAGCTCACCCAGCGGGAGGAGCGAGACCCAGTACTTC. This translates into CASSPSGRSETQYF.

There are many counts of this clonotype. This rearrangement joins TRBV20-1 to TRBJ1-1; D ambiguous. The ends were cut back, 5 bases at V and 1 base at J, with 14 bases in the middle. Looked up from germline, CDR1 is DFQATT and CDR2 is SNEGSKA (reference sequence). The CDR3 totals 14 residues. The DNA for the CDR3 is TGCAGTGCTGGGGAAGGGCCGACGAACACTGAAGCTTTCTTT. Translated, it gives CSAGEGPTNTEAFF.

In this sample, this clonotype turned up many times. J is TRBJ2-7 and V is TRBV27, with D unresolved. V dropped 4 bases and J dropped 0 bases, with 13 bases sitting between them. Germline CDR1 reads MNHEY; CDR2 reads SMNVEV (reference sequence). CDR3 length: 15 amino acids. The CDR3 spells CASSSTRPFSYEQYF. The CDR3 DNA follows: TGTGCCAGCAGTTCAACACGGCCGTTCTCCTACGAGCAGTACTTC.

On this clonotype: Possible read error: a much larger clone is one base away. The rearrangement joins TRBV28 to TRBJ2-5; 7 nucleotides align to TRBD2. This CDR3 is 13 amino acids long. V was pared by 3 bases and J by 11 bases, with 9 bases of the junction left unmatched. Germline values: CDR1 MDHEN, CDR2 SYDVKM. CDR3 sequence: CASSFPTLGGQYF. As DNA, the CDR3 is TGTGCCAGCAGTTTTCCGACCCTCGGGGGGCAGTACTTC.

The chain couples TRBV7-2 to TRBJ2-5; 8 nucleotides align to TRBD2. Unmatched junction bases numbered 9, after V lost 3 bases and J lost 9 bases. The germline CDR1 and CDR2 sequences are SGHTA and FQGNSA. The CDR3 totals 14 residues. The CDR3 here is CASSFTSGRGPQYF. DNA for the CDR3: TGTGCCAGCAGCTTTACTAGCGGTCGCGGCCCCCAGTACTTC.

The chain is built from TRBV28 and TRBJ2-1, with 10 bases lining up with TRBD2. The germline CDR1 and CDR2 sequences are MDHEN and SYDVKM. The CDR3 has 17 amino acids. V dropped 4 bases and J dropped 5; count of bases not matched to a gene: 11. CDR3 in amino acids: CASSSLTAGGPNNEQFF. As DNA, the CDR3 is TGTGCCAGCAGTTCCCTCACAGCGGGAGGGCCGAACAATGAGCAGTTCTTC.

This clonotype occurred a few times. The chain employs TRBV27 and TRBJ2-2, with TRBD2 as a possible D gene (5 bases). CDR1 MNHEY and CDR2 SMNVEV come from the germline V gene (reference sequence). V was cut by 5 bases and J by 0 bases, with 13 bases left in between. CDR3 length: 16 residues. In DNA, the CDR3 is TGTGCCAGCAGTCCCGGAGGATACGCGAACACCGGGGAGCTGTTTTTT. It translates to CASSPGGYANTGELFF.

This chain joins TRBV7-9 and TRBJ1-3, with 10 bases lining up with TRBD1. Germline V gene lookup returns CDR1 SEHNR and CDR2 FQNEAQ (reference sequence). V trimming: 5 bases; J trimming: 7 bases; junction bases outside the gene matches: 5. This CDR3 region has 14 residues. This CDR3 is CASSPGQGSNTIYF. DNA of the CDR3: TGTGCCAGCAGCCCGGGACAGGGGTCTAACACCATATATTTT.

This clonotype was seen at least ten times. The rearrangement links TRBV11-2 to TRBJ2-7, with 11 bases identical to TRBD2. Unmatched junction bases numbered 6, after V lost 5 bases and J lost 3 bases. This CDR3 contains 15 residues. The germline gives CDR1 SGHAT, CDR2 FQNNGV. CDR3 bases: TGTGCCAGCAGCCAGGGGACTAGCGGATTCTACGAGCAGTACTTC. Encoded protein: CASSQGTSGFYEQYF.

This clonotype was counted between two and nine times. The rearrangement joins TRBV7-3 to TRBJ2-2; 9 bases match TRBD1. Germline trimming cut 5 bases from V and 2 bases from J; bases unmatched to any gene: 6. This CDR3 comprises 16 residues. From germline, CDR1 is SGHTA and CDR2 FQGTGA. CDR3 in amino acids: CASSTRQGGNTGELFF. CDR3 DNA sequence: TGTGCCAGCAGCACCCGACAGGGGGGTAACACCGGGGAGCTGTTTTTT. Together with reference TRBV7-3 and TRBJ2-2, the CDR3 gives the full variable domain: GAGVSQTPSNKVTEKGKYVELRCDPISGHTALYWYRQSLGQGPEFLIYFQGTGAADDSGLPNDRFFAVRPEGSVSTLKIQRTERGDSAVYLCASSTRQGGNTGELFFGEGSRLTVL.

At least ten counts were recorded for this clonotype. The chain has TRBV28 and TRBJ2-7; 8 bases are a match to TRBD2. After removal of 4 bases from V and 3 bases from J, the junction contained 5 bases not matched to a gene. There are 14 residues in the CDR3. CDR1 is MDHEN, CDR2 SYDVKM, per germline. The CDR3 spells CASSSGTRVYEQYF. The CDR3 DNA reads TGTGCCAGCAGTTCCGGGACTAGAGTCTACGAGCAGTACTTC.

This chain connects TRBV29-1 to TRBJ1-1; D possibly corresponds to TRBD1 (6 bases). V dropped 8 bases and J dropped 5 bases, with 21 bases sitting between them. CDR1 is SQVTM and CDR2 is ANQGSEA in the germline V gene. The CDR3 runs 14 residues. This chain's CDR3 is CSFKPEQGITEAFF. The CDR3 DNA is TGCAGCTTCAAACCCGAACAGGGAATTACTGAAGCTTTCTTT.

The rearrangement joins TRBV7-2 to TRBJ2-3; 9 positions match TRBD2. The germline gives CDR1 SGHTA, CDR2 FQGNSA. The CDR3 extends over 17 amino acids. With 1 base clipped from V and 2 bases from J, the junction kept 7 bases outside the gene matches. DNA of the CDR3: TGTGCCAGCAGCTTAGGAATCACTAGCGGGCCCACAGATACGCAGTATTTT. It encodes CASSLGITSGPTDTQYF. The complete variable domain, with remaining parts taken from reference TRBV7-2 and TRBJ2-3, reads GAGVSQSPSNKVTEKGKDVELRCDPISGHTALYWYRQSLGQGLEFLIYFQGNSAPDKSGLPSDRFSAERTGGSVSTLTIQRTQQEDSAVYLCASSLGITSGPTDTQYFGPGTRLTVL.

This clonotype was recorded at least ten times. The chain uses TRBV2 and TRBJ1-5; TRBD1 is a possible D gene (5 bases). The length of the CDR3 is 15 residues. Trimming removed 3 bases at V and 0 bases at J, with 9 bases between. The germline V gene has CDR1 SNHLY and CDR2 FYNNEI. The DNA for the CDR3 is TGTGCCAGCAGTGACCGGGGCTATAGCAATCAGCCCCAGCATTTT. This sequence encodes CASSDRGYSNQPQHF.

The table lists this clonotype with a few counts. The chain joins TRBV11-2 to TRBJ1-3, with a possible D match to TRBD1 (5 bases). The CDR3 runs 16 residues. The germline V gene encodes CDR1 SGHAT and CDR2 FQNNGV. Trimming took 4 bases from V and 2 from J, leaving 15 bases between them. The CDR3 spells CASSSQSGGTGNTIYF. The CDR3 coding sequence is TGTGCCAGCAGCTCCCAATCTGGGGGGACTGGAAACACCATATATTTT.

The sample holds a few counts of this clonotype. The chain employs TRBV20-1 and TRBJ1-2, with D possibly being TRBD1 (6 bases). Germline V gives CDR1 DFQATT, CDR2 SNEGSKA (reference sequence). The CDR3 runs 13 residues. The ends were cut back, 3 bases at V and 2 bases at J, with 10 bases in the middle. The CDR3 DNA sequence: TGCAGTGCTAGGGCAGGGGCGAACTATGGCTACACCTTC. Amino acids: CSARAGANYGYTF.

This clonotype came up a few times. V is TRBV20-1 and J is TRBJ1-6, with TRBD1 identical over 8 bases. The CDR3 is made up of 13 amino acids. After removal of 1 base from V and 14 bases from J, the junction contained 7 bases not matched to a gene. The germline CDR1 and CDR2 sequences are DFQATT and SNEGSKA (reference sequence). CDR3 sequence reads: CSARVGTGLALHF. The CDR3 DNA sequence: TGCAGTGCTAGAGTTGGGACAGGTCTAGCCCTCCACTTT.

The chain is built from TRBV19 and TRBJ2-2, with TRBD2 identical over 8 bases. With 3 bases clipped from V and 1 base from J, the junction kept 7 bases outside the gene matches. This CDR3 is 17 amino acids long. The V gene's germline CDR1 is LNHDA and CDR2 SQIVND (reference sequence). The CDR3 here is CASSISLAGGNTGELFF. In DNA form, the CDR3 reads TGTGCCAGTAGTATCTCCCTGGCGGGAGGGAACACCGGGGAGCTGTTTTTT.

The chain joins TRBV28 to TRBJ2-5, with D perhaps TRBD1 (6 bases). Germline V gene lookup returns CDR1 MDHEN and CDR2 SYDVKM. CDR3 size: 15 residues. Trimming cost V 8 bases and J 2 bases, with 18 bases left between them. The CDR3 reads CASGDRGRGQETQYF. The CDR3 DNA reads TGTGCCAGCGGGGATAGGGGCAGGGGACAAGAGACCCAGTACTTC. Complete variable domain (other parts from reference TRBV28 and TRBJ2-5): DVKVTQSSRYLVKRTGEKVFLECVQDMDHENMFWYRQDPGLGLRLIYFSYDVKMKEKGDIPEGYSVSREKKERFSLILESASTNQTSMYLCASGDRGRGQETQYFGPGTRLLVL.

CDR3 sequence (DNA): TGTGCCAGCTCACTGGCTCGGGGTGGCAATGAAAAACTGTTTTTT. Translated, it gives CASSLARGGNEKLFF. This chain links TRBV18 with TRBJ1-4; D unresolved. Germline V gene sequence: CDR1 KGHSH, CDR2 LQKENI. This CDR3 is 15 amino acids long. V was cut by 4 bases and J by 5 bases, with 14 bases left in between.

This clonotype was counted ten times or more. The chain has TRBV12-3 or TRBV12-4 and TRBJ2-2; 16 nucleotides align to TRBD2. The J segment lost 4 bases and the V segment lost 2 bases, leaving 7 bases of the junction unmatched. CDR3 length: 19 amino acids. For the CDR3, the DNA is TGTGCCAGCAGTTTACGGGGACTAGCGGGAGGGTACGGCACCGGGGAGCTGTTTTTT. It yields the protein CASSLRGLAGGYGTGELFF.

In this sample, this clonotype turned up a few times. J is TRBJ2-2 and V is TRBV10-3; D gene uncertain. Germline V gene sequence: CDR1 ENHRY, CDR2 SYGVKD. Trimming shortened V by 3 bases and J by 4 bases, and 9 bases separated the two germline ends. There are 14 residues in the CDR3. In nucleotides, the CDR3 is TGTGCCATCAGTGAAAACGGGCCCACCGGGGAGCTGTTTTTT. Translating gives CAISENGPTGELFF.

The chain employs TRBV15 and TRBJ2-5; 11 bases fit TRBD1. The CDR3 runs 15 residues. The junction had 6 bases not matched to a gene; V was cut back by 2 bases and J by 7 bases. Germline V lookup: CDR1 LNHNV, CDR2 YYDKDF (reference sequence). DNA for the CDR3: TGTGCCACCAGCAGACGGACAGGGGGCGAGGTGACCCAGTACTTC. Its protein product is CATSRRTGGEVTQYF.

This clonotype was counted at least ten times. This chain links TRBV11-2 with TRBJ2-4, with D perhaps matching TRBD1 (7 bases). Trimming removed 4 bases from V and 1 base from J, with 17 bases in between. Germline V gives CDR1 SGHAT, CDR2 FQNNGV. CDR3 size: 17 residues. CDR3 sequence: CASSYITQGRAKNIQYF. CDR3 in DNA: TGTGCCAGCAGCTACATAACACAGGGGAGGGCCAAAAACATTCAGTACTTC.

The chain joins TRBV6-2 or TRBV6-3 to TRBJ1-3, with 11 bases aligning to TRBD1. CDR1 and CDR2 from the germline V gene are MNHEY and SVGEGT. V dropped 2 bases and J dropped 2; count of bases not matched to a gene: 5. There are 17 residues in the CDR3. Written as DNA, the CDR3 is TGTGCCAGCAGTTACAGGGGGACAGGGGGACCTGGAAACACCATATATTTT. As protein: CASSYRGTGGPGNTIYF.

This clonotype was seen at least ten times. This chain joins TRBV6-1 and TRBJ1-3; the D gene is possibly TRBD1 (5 bases). Germline CDR1 is MNHNS and CDR2 is SASEGT. V lost 2 bases, J lost 0 bases, and 8 bases lay in between. This CDR3 has 15 amino acids. CDR3 sequence: CASSEPGDSGNTIYF. The CDR3 DNA reads as TGTGCCAGCAGTGAACCGGGGGACTCTGGAAACACCATATATTTT.

The chain employs TRBV28 and TRBJ2-1; D unclear. CDR3 length: 15 residues. Trimming cost V 2 bases and J 2 bases, with 10 bases left between them. The V gene's germline CDR1 is MDHEN and CDR2 SYDVKM. The DNA of the CDR3 is TGTGCCAGCAGTTTACTGCTAGGCCCCTACAATGAGCAGTTCTTC. Encoded protein: CASSLLLGPYNEQFF.

Comment on this clonotype: A much larger clone lies a single base off, so this may be a read error. The J gene is TRBJ2-7, the V gene TRBV28, with a possible D match to TRBD1 (6 bases). The CDR3 length is 13 residues. The germline CDR1 and CDR2 sequences are MDHEN and SYDVKM. Written as DNA, the CDR3 is TGTGCCGGCAGTTTTTTCAGGGGTTACGAGCAGTACTTC. This codes for CAGSFFRGYEQYF.